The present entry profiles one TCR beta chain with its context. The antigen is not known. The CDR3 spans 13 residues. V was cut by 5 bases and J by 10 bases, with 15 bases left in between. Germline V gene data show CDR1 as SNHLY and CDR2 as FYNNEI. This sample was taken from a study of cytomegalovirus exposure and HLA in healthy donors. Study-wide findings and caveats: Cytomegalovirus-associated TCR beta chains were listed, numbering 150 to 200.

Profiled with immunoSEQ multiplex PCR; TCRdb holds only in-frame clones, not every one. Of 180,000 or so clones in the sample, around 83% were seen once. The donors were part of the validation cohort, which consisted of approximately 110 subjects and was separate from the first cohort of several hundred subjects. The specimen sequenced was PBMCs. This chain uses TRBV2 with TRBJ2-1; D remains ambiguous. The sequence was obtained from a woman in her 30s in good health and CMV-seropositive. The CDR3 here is CASSFVGLVEQFF. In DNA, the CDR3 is TGTGCCAGCAGTTTTGTTGGCCTGGTAGAGCAGTTCTTC.